This T cell receptor beta chain was retrieved from a study of T cell responses to AZD1222 COVID-19 vaccine. The method was immunoSEQ multiplex PCR; TCRdb's version includes in-frame clones alone and lacks a portion of them. This sample has 150,000 or so clones, with about 93% found just once. CDR3 size: 14 residues. Trimming removed 2 bases from V and 4 bases from J, with 11 bases in between. Whole-study results and caveats: Females outnumbered males among donors, who were mostly white British; clonal diversity was possibly underestimated. Only 5 or 6 people who got AZD1222 tested seropositive at baseline.

A remark on this clone: Antigen: not known.

The chain is built from TRBV23-1 and TRBJ1-2, with D perhaps TRBD1 (5 bases). TRBV23-1 is known as an ORF, though its function is uncertain. This clonotype was obtained from an adult in good health. The sample consisted of peripheral blood, taken on day 0 of AZD1222 vaccination. CDR3 nucleotide sequence: TGCGCCAGCAGTCAAAAGGGACGGGGCTATGGCTACACCTTC. It codes for CASSQKGRGYGYTF.